Listed below are T cell receptor beta chains from one sample, sequenced in a study of cytomegalovirus exposure and HLA in healthy donors. Method: immunoSEQ multiplex PCR; TCRdb's copy keeps in-frame clones and lacks some. The sample has approximately 170,000 clones, roughly 75% seen once; the top ten hold about 4.6%. Sequencing was performed on PBMCs. Every receptor here comes from a man under 40 in good health and CMV-seropositive. Each CDR3 is given with its conserved first and last residue. Each record gives: V gene, J gene, CDR3 protein.

>TRBV7-9|TRBJ2-3
CASSSGPGSTDTQYF
>TRBV11-2|TRBJ2-3
CASSLRAGVSDTQYF
>TRBV5-1|TRBJ2-5
CASTLDQETQYF
>TRBV15|TRBJ2-2
CATSRVYSTGELFF
>TRBV27|TRBJ2-2
CASSLPLAGKAGELFF
>TRBV4-2|TRBJ1-2
CASSQEPTGHGYTF
>TRBV4-1|TRBJ1-2
CASSQQEANYGYTF
>TRBV6-5|TRBJ1-5
CASRARQGRGQPQHF
>TRBV27|TRBJ2-7
CASRVTGGRSYEQYF
>TRBV27|TRBJ1-1
CASRRGTGGGTEAFF
>TRBV4-1|TRBJ2-2
CASSLEQGGTGELFF
>TRBV30|TRBJ1-2
CAWDGEGNYGYTF
>TRBV4-2|NA
CASSHARTSGGYEQYF
>TRBV5-6|TRBJ2-2
CASSSGATGELFF
>TRBV27|TRBJ1-5
CASSAGSGNQPQHF
>TRBV16|TRBJ2-2
CASSQQRDRVPGELFF
>TRBV5-5|TRBJ2-7
CASSSYSTSYGEQYF
>TRBV19|TRBJ1-1
CASSITGASTEAFF
>TRBV29-1|TRBJ1-2
CSVVRGDYGYTF
>TRBV14|TRBJ1-2
CASSQEGGLNYGYTF
>TRBV4-3|TRBJ2-1
CASSQEKAGDYNEQFF
>TRBV4-3|TRBJ2-3
CASSQGGRGGTQYF
>TRBV27|TRBJ2-7
CASKGSGAATYEQYF
>TRBV4-3|TRBJ1-6
CASSWQLSSYNSPLHF
>TRBV6-5|TRBJ2-5
CASGRGETQYF
>TRBV27|TRBJ2-2
CASSLWPRGSTGELFF
>TRBV6-6|TRBJ2-5
CASSYSTSGVQETQYF
>TRBV5-8|TRBJ2-7
CASSLIQEQYF
>TRBV10-3|TRBJ2-7
CAISESRGSEQYF
>TRBV5-8|TRBJ1-5
CASSLEVSGNSNQPQHF
>TRBV6-5|TRBJ1-2
CASRPGQGHGYTF
>TRBV28|TRBJ1-5
CASSLLWGDSNQPQHF